The sequence of this TCR beta chain was determined in a study of blood T cell repertoires in COVID-19. About the study: Some COVID-19 samples were acute and others convalescent; all came from the United States, Italy and Spain.

Germline loops: CDR1 MGHRA, CDR2 YSYEKL. The length of the CDR3 is 15 residues. Trimming pared 4 bases from V and 3 bases from J, leaving 13 bases between. Researchers sorted participants into cohorts using their self-reported clinical history. Symptom resolution, clearance, or two negative PCRs marked the recovered donors of Cohort 3. Clones were read by immunoSEQ multiplex PCR, and TCRdb kept only the in-frame ones, dropping some. Of some 200,000 clones in the sample, about 89% were seen once. The chain employs TRBV4-1 and TRBJ2-4, with D possibly being TRBD2 (5 bases). The material sequenced was PBMCs or T cells enriched from blood (not recorded which). The source of this sequence is a woman aged 18-29 years who had recovered from COVID-19. The CDR3 loop reads CASSRDEGGKNIQYF. In nucleotides, the CDR3 is TGCGCCAGCAGCCGGGATGAGGGTGGCAAAAACATTCAGTACTTC.